This T cell receptor (beta chain) was identified in a study of a mutant IDH1 vaccine in newly diagnosed glioma. Germline-derived CDR1 and CDR2 are KGHSH and LQKENI. CDR3 length equals 16 residues. The ends were cut back, 3 bases at V and 0 bases at J, with 12 bases in the middle. This clone was observed a single time. Its antigen is unknown. Regarding time point: week 23, last vaccination. What each vaccine dose contained was 300 ug of mutant IDH1 20-mer peptide, accompanied by topical imiquimod. TCRdb's copy holds only in-frame clones and misses some; the assay was immunoSEQ multiplex PCR. The sample has roughly 60,000 clones; around 83% are singletons.

The material sequenced was PBMCs, taken from a glioma patient whose treatment included an IDH1 peptide vaccine. This TCR came from a man aged 30 to 45 with glioma. The gene calls are TRBV18 and TRBJ2-1; D possibly corresponds to TRBD1 (5 bases). The CDR3: CASSPRTTSSYNEQFF. The CDR3 coding sequence is TGTGCCAGCTCACCGAGGACAACGAGCTCCTACAATGAGCAGTTCTTC.